This T cell receptor (beta chain) was identified in a study of blood T cell repertoires in COVID-19. In germline, CDR1 is SGHTA, CDR2 FQGNSA. This CDR3 is 15 amino acids long. Trimming took 5 bases from V and 1 from J; bases not matched to a gene: 7. Per the authors' pipeline: Scientists estimated how many nucleated cells there were by amplifying reference gene primers. Libraries were prepared by immunoSEQ multiplex PCR; TCRdb keeps only in-frame clonotypes and omits some of them. That table furnishes V, J and clone size, whereas the DNA furnished D and trimming. In the table there are more than 95,000 clones, roughly four fifths of which are singletons.

This TCR came from a man between 60 and 75 years old with acute or convalescent COVID-19. Specimen: peripheral blood. This chain connects TRBV7-2 to TRBJ1-1, with 7 nucleotides matching TRBD1. CDR3 DNA sequence: TGTGCCAGCAGCCGCCAAGGGACAGCGAACACTGAAGCTTTCTTT. Translating gives CASSRQGTANTEAFF.